The 2 T cell receptor beta chains listed next were all sequenced from one sample in a study of TIL therapy for anti-PD-1-resistant metastatic lung cancer. This was the immunoSEQ v3 assay. Only in-frame clones appear in the TCRdb table, and some are missing; sequencing was by immunoSEQ multiplex PCR. The table has about 26,000 clones, roughly 63% seen once. Sample time point: pre-treatment sample, taken before nivolumab and TIL therapy. Most excised metastases sampled were pleural nodules or supraclavicular lymph nodes. The source material was tumor tissue, sampled at baseline. The origin of the receptors is a woman between 30 and 80 years old with non-small cell lung cancer.

This clone came up once. This chain uses TRBV2 with TRBJ1-2, with TRBD1 matching over 11 bases. The germline gives CDR1 SNHLY, CDR2 FYNNEI. The CDR3 totals 15 residues. V gave up 9 bases and J gave up 6 bases; unmatched junction bases: 12. The CDR3 here is CARFSGTGGGHGYTF. The CDR3, as DNA: TGTGCCAGATTCTCCGGGACAGGGGGAGGTCATGGCTACACCTTC.

The CDR3 here is CASSLSGTVNYGYTF. CDR3 in DNA: TGCGCCAGCAGCTTGTCAGGGACAGTTAACTATGGCTACACCTTC. V usage is TRBV5-1 and J usage is TRBJ1-2, with 7 bases fitting TRBD1. The trim removed 1 base at V and 1 base at J, leaving 4 bases unmatched. The CDR3 sequence is 15 residues long. Germline V lookup: CDR1 SGHRS, CDR2 YFSETQ.